A single sample gave rise to the 5 T cell receptor beta chains below, sequenced in a study of Ad26.COV2.S vaccination and SARS-CoV-2 variants. Documented treatment: about 20 received Ad26.COV2.S at low or high dose, single or two shots; 5 received placebo; per-sample allocation not given. Day 63 after the first vaccine or placebo injection was the time point for sampling. Assay: immunoSEQ multiplex PCR; the TCRdb copy retains only in-frame clones and omits some. The sample records about 480,000 clones, roughly nine tenths being singletons. Material: peripheral blood, obtained in a trial of Ad26.COV2.S vaccine versus placebo. The receptors stem from a person aged 18-65 years who received the Ad26.COV2.S COVID-19 vaccine or a placebo.

The rearrangement uses TRBV4-1 and TRBJ1-3, with D perhaps TRBD1 (6 bases). The length of the CDR3 is 16 residues. Looked up from germline, CDR1 is MGHRA and CDR2 is YSYEKL. V lost 2 bases to trimming and J lost 4 bases, with 15 bases between them. The CDR3 sequence: CASSQLPTGGGNTIYF. CDR3 nucleotide sequence: TGCGCCAGCAGCCAACTACCGACAGGAGGAGGAAACACCATATATTTT.

The chain couples TRBV11-2 to TRBJ1-4; weak D call: TRBD1 (6 bases). V was pared by 1 base and J by 7 bases, with 7 bases between. The CDR3 loop spans 13 amino acids. From germline, CDR1 is SGHAT and CDR2 FQNNGV. In nucleotides, the CDR3 is TGTGCCAGCAGCTTAGGCAGGGGTGAAAAACTGTTTTTT. It encodes CASSLGRGEKLFF.

The J gene is TRBJ1-4, the V gene TRBV6-2 or TRBV6-3; the D is unclear. Germline assignment: CDR1 MNHEY and CDR2 SVGEGT. V lost 3 bases to trimming and J lost 5 bases, with 7 bases between them. This CDR3 has 13 residues. For the CDR3, the DNA is TGTGCCAGCAGTTATCAGACGAATGAAAAACTGTTTTTT. This translates into CASSYQTNEKLFF.

The table lists this clone with a few counts. V and J are TRBV7-9 and TRBJ1-2; the match to TRBD1 covers 10 bases. The CDR3 has 14 amino acids. The germline V gene has CDR1 SEHNR and CDR2 FQNEAQ (reference sequence). Losses at the gene ends were 5 bases for V and 8 bases for J; bases not matched to a gene: 8. CDR3 sequence: CASSGGTGADGYTF. In DNA, the CDR3 is TGTGCCAGCAGCGGAGGGACAGGGGCGGACGGCTACACCTTC.

CDR3 nucleotide sequence: TGCGCCAGCAGTGAGGCCGGACAGGGCGATCAGCCCCAGCATTTT. Protein sequence: CASSEAGQGDQPQHF. The J gene is TRBJ1-5, the V gene TRBV23-1, with TRBD1 identical over 8 bases. TRBV23-1 is an ORF, with its function uncertain. This CDR3 is built from 15 residues. Trimming took 5 bases from V and 5 from J; bases not matched to a gene: 8.